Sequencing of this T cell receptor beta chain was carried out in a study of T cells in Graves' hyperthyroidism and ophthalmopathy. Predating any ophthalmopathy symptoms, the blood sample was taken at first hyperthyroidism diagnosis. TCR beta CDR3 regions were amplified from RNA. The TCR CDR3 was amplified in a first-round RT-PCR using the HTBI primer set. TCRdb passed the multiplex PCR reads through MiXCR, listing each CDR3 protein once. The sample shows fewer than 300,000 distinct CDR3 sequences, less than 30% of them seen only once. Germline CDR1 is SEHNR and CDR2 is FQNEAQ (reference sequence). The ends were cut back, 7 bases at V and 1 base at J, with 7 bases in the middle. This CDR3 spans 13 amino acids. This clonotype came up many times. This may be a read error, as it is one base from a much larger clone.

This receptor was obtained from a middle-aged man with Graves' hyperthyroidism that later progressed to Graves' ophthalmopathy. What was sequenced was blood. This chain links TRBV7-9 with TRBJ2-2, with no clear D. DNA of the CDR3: TGTGCCAGCATCTTCGTGAACACCGGGGAGCTGTTTTTT. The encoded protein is CASIFVNTGELFF.